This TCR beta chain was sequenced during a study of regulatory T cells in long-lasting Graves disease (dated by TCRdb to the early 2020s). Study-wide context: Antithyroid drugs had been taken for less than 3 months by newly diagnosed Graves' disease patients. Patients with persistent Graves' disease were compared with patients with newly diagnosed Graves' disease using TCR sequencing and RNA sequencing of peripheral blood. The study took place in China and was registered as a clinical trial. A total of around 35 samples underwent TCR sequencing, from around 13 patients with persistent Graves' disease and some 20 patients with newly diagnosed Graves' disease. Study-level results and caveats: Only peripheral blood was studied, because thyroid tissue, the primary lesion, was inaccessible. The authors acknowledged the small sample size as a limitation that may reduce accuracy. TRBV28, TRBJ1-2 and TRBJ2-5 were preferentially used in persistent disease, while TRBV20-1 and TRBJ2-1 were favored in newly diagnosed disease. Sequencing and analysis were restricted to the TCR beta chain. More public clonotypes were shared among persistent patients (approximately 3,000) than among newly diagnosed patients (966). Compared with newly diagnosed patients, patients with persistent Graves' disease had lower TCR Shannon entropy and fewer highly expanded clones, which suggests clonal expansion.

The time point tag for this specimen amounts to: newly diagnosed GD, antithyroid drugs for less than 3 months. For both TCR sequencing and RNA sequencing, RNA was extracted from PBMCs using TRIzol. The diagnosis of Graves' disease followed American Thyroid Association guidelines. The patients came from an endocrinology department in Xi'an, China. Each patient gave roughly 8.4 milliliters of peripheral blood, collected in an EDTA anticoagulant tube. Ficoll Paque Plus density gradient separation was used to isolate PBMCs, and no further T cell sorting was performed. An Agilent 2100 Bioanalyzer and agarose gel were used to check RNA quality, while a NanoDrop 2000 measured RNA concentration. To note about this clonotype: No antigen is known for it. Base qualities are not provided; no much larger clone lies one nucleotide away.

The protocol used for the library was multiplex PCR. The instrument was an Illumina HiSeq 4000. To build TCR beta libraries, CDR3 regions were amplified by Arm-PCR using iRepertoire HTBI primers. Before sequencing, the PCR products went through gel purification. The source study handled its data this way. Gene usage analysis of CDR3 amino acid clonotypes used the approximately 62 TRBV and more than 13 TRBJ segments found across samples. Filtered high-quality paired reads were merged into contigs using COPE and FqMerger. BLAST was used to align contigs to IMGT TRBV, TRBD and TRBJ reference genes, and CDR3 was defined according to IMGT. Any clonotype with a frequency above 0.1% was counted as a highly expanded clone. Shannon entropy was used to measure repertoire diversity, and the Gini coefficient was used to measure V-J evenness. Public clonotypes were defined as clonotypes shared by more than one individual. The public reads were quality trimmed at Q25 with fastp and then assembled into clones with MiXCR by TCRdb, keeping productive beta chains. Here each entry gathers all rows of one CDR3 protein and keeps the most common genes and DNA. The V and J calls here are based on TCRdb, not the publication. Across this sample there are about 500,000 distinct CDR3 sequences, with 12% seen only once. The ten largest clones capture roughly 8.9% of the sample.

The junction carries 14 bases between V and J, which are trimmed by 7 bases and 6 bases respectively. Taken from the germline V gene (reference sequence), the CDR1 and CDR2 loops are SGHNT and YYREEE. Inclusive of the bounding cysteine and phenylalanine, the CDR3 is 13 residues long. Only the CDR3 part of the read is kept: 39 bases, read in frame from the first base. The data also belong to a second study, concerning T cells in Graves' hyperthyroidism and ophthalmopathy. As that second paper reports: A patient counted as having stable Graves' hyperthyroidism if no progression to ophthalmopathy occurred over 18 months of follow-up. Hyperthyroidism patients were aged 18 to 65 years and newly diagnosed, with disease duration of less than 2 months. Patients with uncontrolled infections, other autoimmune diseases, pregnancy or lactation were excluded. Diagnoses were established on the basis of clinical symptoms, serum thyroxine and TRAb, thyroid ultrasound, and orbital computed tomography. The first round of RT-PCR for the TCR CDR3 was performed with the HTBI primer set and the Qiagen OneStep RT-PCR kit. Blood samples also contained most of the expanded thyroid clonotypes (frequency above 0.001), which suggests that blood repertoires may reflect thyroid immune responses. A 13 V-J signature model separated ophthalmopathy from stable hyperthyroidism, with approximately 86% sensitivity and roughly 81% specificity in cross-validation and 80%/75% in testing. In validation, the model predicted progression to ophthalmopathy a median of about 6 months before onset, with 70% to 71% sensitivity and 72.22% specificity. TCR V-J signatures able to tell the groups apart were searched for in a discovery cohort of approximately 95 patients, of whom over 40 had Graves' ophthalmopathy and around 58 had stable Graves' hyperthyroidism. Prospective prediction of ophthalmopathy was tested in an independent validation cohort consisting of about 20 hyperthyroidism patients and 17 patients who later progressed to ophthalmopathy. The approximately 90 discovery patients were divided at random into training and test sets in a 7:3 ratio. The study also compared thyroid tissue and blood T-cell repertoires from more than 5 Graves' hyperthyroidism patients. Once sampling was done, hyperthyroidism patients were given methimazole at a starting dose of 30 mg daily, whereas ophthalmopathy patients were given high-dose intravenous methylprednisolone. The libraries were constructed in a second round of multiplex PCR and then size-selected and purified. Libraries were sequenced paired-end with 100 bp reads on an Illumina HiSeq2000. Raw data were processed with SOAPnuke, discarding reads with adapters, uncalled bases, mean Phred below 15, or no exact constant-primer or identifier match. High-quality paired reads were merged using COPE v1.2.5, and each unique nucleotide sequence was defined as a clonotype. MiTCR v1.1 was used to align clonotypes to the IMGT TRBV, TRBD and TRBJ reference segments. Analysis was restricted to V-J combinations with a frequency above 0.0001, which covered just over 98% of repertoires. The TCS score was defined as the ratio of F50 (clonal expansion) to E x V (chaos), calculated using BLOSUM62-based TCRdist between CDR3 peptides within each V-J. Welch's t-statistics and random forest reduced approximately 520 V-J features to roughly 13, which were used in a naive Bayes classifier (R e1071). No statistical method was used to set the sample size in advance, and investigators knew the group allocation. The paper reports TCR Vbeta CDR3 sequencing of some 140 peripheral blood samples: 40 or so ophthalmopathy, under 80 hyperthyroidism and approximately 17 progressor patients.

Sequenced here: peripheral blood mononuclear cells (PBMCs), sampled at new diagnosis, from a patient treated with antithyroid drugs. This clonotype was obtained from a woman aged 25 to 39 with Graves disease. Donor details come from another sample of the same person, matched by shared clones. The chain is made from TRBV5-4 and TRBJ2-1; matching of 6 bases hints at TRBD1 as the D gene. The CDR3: CASRDTPSNEQFF. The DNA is TGTGCCAGCCGGGACACTCCCTCCAATGAGCAGTTCTTC.